The 30 T cell receptor beta chains given below trace back to one sample, sequenced in a study of T cells in Graves' hyperthyroidism and ophthalmopathy. From RNA transcripts, TCR beta CDR3 regions were amplified. First-round RT-PCR of the TCR CDR3 relied on the HTBI primer set. TCRdb re-analysed the multiplex PCR reads in MiXCR, keeping a single row per CDR3 protein. There are about 720,000 distinct CDR3 sequences in the sample; roughly a sixth occur only once, and approximately 15% lies in the top ten. The source material was blood. Receptor source: a woman in her forties or fifties with Graves' hyperthyroidism that later progressed to Graves' ophthalmopathy.

Many counts were recorded for this clonotype. The chain links TRBV30 to TRBJ1-1, with D unclear. With 4 bases removed from V and 5 bases from J, the gap between germline ends came to 8 bases. CDR1 is GTSNPN, CDR2 SVGIG, per germline (reference sequence). CDR3 length: 11 residues. CDR3 DNA: TGTGCCTGGAACGCCCGAACTGAAGCTTTCTTT. Translation gives CAWNARTEAFF.

This clonotype was counted many times. The V call is TRBV7-2, the J call TRBJ2-7; 7 positions match TRBD1. Germline CDR1 and CDR2: SGHTA and FQGNSA. CDR3 size: 15 residues. Trimming took 4 bases from V and 1 from J; bases not matched to a gene: 7. Written as DNA, the CDR3 is TGTGCCAGCAGCTGGACAGGCGGTTTTTCCTACGAGCAGTACTTC. It codes for CASSWTGGFSYEQYF. Full variable domain (remainder filled in from reference TRBV7-2 and TRBJ2-7): GAGVSQSPSNKVTEKGKDVELRCDPISGHTALYWYRQSLGQGLEFLIYFQGNSAPDKSGLPSDRFSAERTGGSVSTLTIQRTQQEDSAVYLCASSWTGGFSYEQYFGPGTRLTVT.

The chain couples TRBV19 to TRBJ1-1; TRBD1 matches at 8 bases. This CDR3 comprises 16 residues. Losses at the gene ends were 5 bases for V and 5 bases for J; bases not matched to a gene: 13. Germline V gives CDR1 LNHDA, CDR2 SQIVND (reference sequence). CDR3 loop: CASSHQGAKGETEAFF. CDR3 coding DNA: TGTGCCAGTAGTCATCAGGGGGCGAAAGGTGAGACTGAAGCTTTCTTT.

This clonotype showed up just a few times. The gene calls are TRBV3-1 and TRBJ1-3, with D hard to call. Germline values: CDR1 LGHDT, CDR2 YNNKEL (reference sequence). The V gene lost 4 bases and the J gene lost 0 bases, with 10 bases spanning the gap. The CDR3 spans 15 residues. The CDR3, as DNA: TGTGCCAGCAGCCCAATTTTGAGCTCTGGAAACACCATATATTTT. It is translated as CASSPILSSGNTIYF.

This clonotype was observed a few times. V gene TRBV7-6 combines with J gene TRBJ2-1; TRBD1 matches 7 bases. This CDR3 contains 16 residues. Germline loops: CDR1 SGHVS, CDR2 FNYEAQ. The J segment lost 10 bases and the V segment lost 2 bases, leaving 14 bases of the junction unmatched. The CDR3 sequence is CASSLNPTRAGGEQFF. The CDR3 DNA reads TGTGCCAGCAGCTTAAACCCTACTAGGGCAGGGGGAGAGCAGTTCTTC.

This clonotype turned up a few times. The gene calls are TRBV20-1 and TRBJ1-2, with 11 positions matching TRBD1. Germline CDR1 DFQATT, CDR2 SNEGSKA (reference sequence). J was trimmed by 6 bases and V by 2 bases; bases with no gene match: 11. The CDR3 loop spans 16 amino acids. Written as DNA, the CDR3 is TGCAGTGCTAGACAAACTAACCGGGACAGGGGGAATGGCTACACCTTC. Its protein product is CSARQTNRDRGNGYTF.

This clonotype appeared many times. This rearrangement joins TRBV5-1 to TRBJ2-7; TRBD1 is a possible D gene (6 bases). V was trimmed by 4 bases and J by 2 bases, leaving 10 bases between them. CDR1 is SGHRS and CDR2 is YFSETQ in the germline V gene. The CDR3 loop spans 13 amino acids. The CDR3 nucleotides read TGCGCCAGCAGCCCGGACAGAACCTACGAGCAGTACTTC. Its protein product is CASSPDRTYEQYF.

This clonotype was counted ten times or more. The V and J genes are TRBV12-5 and TRBJ1-1; no firm D call. Germline assignment: CDR1 LGHNT and CDR2 FRNRAP. The CDR3 totals 13 residues. The V and J ends lost 2 bases and 1 base respectively, with 5 bases between them. The CDR3 DNA reads TGTGCTAGTGGTTTGAATCAGAACACTGAAGCTTTCTTT. Translation gives CASGLNQNTEAFF.

The J gene is TRBJ1-1, the V gene TRBV6-1; D not certain. The germline V gene has CDR1 MNHNS and CDR2 SASEGT. There are 12 residues in the CDR3. Trimming shortened V by 8 bases and J by 3 bases, and 10 bases separated the two germline ends. CDR3 nucleotides: TGTGCCAGCCACGACGGGTACACTGAAGCTTTCTTT. Translation gives CASHDGYTEAFF.

This clonotype has ten or more counts. This chain connects TRBV7-2 to TRBJ2-1, with TRBD2 identical over 11 bases. The CDR3 totals 16 residues. V gave up 5 bases and J gave up 8 bases; unmatched junction bases: 11. The germline V gene encodes CDR1 SGHTA and CDR2 FQGNSA. CDR3 nucleotides: TGTGCCAGCAGCCCCTTAGCGGGGGGGAGCTTCGATGAGCAGTTCTTC. Its protein product is CASSPLAGGSFDEQFF.

In its sample, this clonotype was seen many times. The genes are TRBV2 and TRBJ2-7, with 8 bases fitting TRBD1. Germline values: CDR1 SNHLY, CDR2 FYNNEI. The CDR3 totals 12 residues. J was trimmed by 5 bases and V by 6 bases; bases with no gene match: 3. The CDR3 DNA reads as TGTGCCAGCAGGCAGGGGGCTGACGAGCAGTACTTC. Its protein product is CASRQGADEQYF.

The chain joins TRBV20-1 to TRBJ1-1; 7 bases line up with TRBD1. V gave up 6 bases and J gave up 6 bases; unmatched junction bases: 7. Germline V gene data show CDR1 as DFQATT and CDR2 as SNEGSKA (reference sequence). The CDR3 length is 12 residues. CDR3 loop: CSARGQRPEAFF. CDR3 in DNA: TGCAGTGCCAGGGGACAGCGCCCTGAAGCTTTCTTT.

This clonotype was seen many times. The chain has TRBV6-2 or TRBV6-3 and TRBJ2-1; the match to TRBD2 covers 11 bases. Looked up from germline, CDR1 is MNHEY and CDR2 is SVGEGT. Trimming at V came to 5 bases and at J to 9 bases, leaving 15 bases not matched to a gene. This CDR3 has 17 residues. For the CDR3, the DNA is TGTGCCAGCAGTACCTTAGCGGGGGGGGGCGGAAGGATTGAGCAGTTCTTC. This gives the protein CASSTLAGGGGRIEQFF.

This clonotype occurred many times. The junction differs from germline at one of its ends, possibly a read error. The CDR3 DNA reads TGTGCCAGCAGCCCGGGACAGGGGATGAACACTGAAGCTTTCTTT. Its translation: CASSPGQGMNTEAFF. The J gene is TRBJ1-1, the V gene TRBV5-1, with 10 bases aligning to TRBD1. The germline V gene has CDR1 SGHRS and CDR2 YFSETQ. The CDR3 covers 15 residues.

This clonotype was recorded only once. The rearrangement uses TRBV2 and TRBJ1-5, with 9 bases aligning to TRBD1. Trimming cost V 6 bases and J 9 bases; bases outside gene matches: 9. This CDR3 region has 14 residues. The germline V gene has CDR1 SNHLY and CDR2 FYNNEI. The CDR3 coding sequence is TGTGCCAGCAGACCGGGACAGGGCGTATGGCCCCAGCATTTT. Its protein is CASRPGQGVWPQHF.

This clonotype has just a few counts. V is TRBV2 and J is TRBJ1-3, with 10 bases lining up with TRBD1. With V trimmed by 8 bases and J by 4 bases, 17 bases remained unmatched. The CDR3 contains 18 residues. Germline V gene data show CDR1 as SNHLY and CDR2 as FYNNEI. The CDR3 sequence: CASVTLEPGTGDGNTIYF. The CDR3 bases are TGTGCCAGCGTTACCTTAGAACCCGGGACAGGGGACGGAAACACCATATATTTT.

This clonotype was counted at least ten times. The rearrangement joins TRBV5-4 to TRBJ2-3; tentative D call: TRBD1 (6 bases). Trimming removed 0 bases from V and 0 bases from J, with 11 bases in between. Germline V gives CDR1 SGHNT, CDR2 YYREEE (reference sequence). This CDR3 is 16 amino acids long. The CDR3 protein is CASSLATGRSTDTQYF. The DNA of the CDR3 is TGTGCCAGCAGCTTGGCGACAGGAAGAAGCACAGATACGCAGTATTTT. The full variable domain, in which reference TRBV5-4 and TRBJ2-3 provide the parts outside the CDR3, is ETGVTQSPTHLIKTRGQQVTLRCSSQSGHNTVSWYQQALGQGPQFIFQYYREEENGRGNFPPRFSGLQFPNYSSELNVNALELDDSALYLCASSLATGRSTDTQYFGPGTRLTVL.

J is TRBJ1-2 and V is TRBV6-1; the D gene is possibly TRBD1 (6 bases). In germline, CDR1 is MNHNS, CDR2 SASEGT. The CDR3 sequence is 15 residues long. V shed 3 bases and J shed 0 bases, with 11 bases lying between them. CDR3 residues: CASSDGQSANYGYTF. The CDR3 nucleotides are TGTGCCAGCAGTGACGGACAGTCCGCTAACTATGGCTACACCTTC.

Only a few counts were recorded for this clonotype. J is TRBJ1-1 and V is TRBV19; D is uncertain. Germline CDR1 reads LNHDA; CDR2 reads SQIVND (reference sequence). V was clipped by 6 bases and J by 2 bases, with 7 bases between them. This CDR3 comprises 12 residues. The CDR3 sequence: CASRMSNTEAFF. The CDR3 nucleotides read TGTGCCAGTAGAATGAGTAACACTGAAGCTTTCTTT.

The table lists this clonotype with a few counts. This chain links TRBV6-1 with TRBJ2-1; perhaps TRBD2 as D (5 bases). This CDR3 contains 17 residues. Germline CDR1 and CDR2: MNHNS and SASEGT. The V end lost 1 base, the J end lost 1 base, and 14 bases lay between the germline ends. CDR3 DNA sequence: TGTGCCAGCAGTGAAGATTTGGAGGACTGGTCCTACAATGAGCAGTTCTTC. The encoded protein is CASSEDLEDWSYNEQFF.

This clonotype showed up just a few times. Written as DNA, the CDR3 is TGTGCCACCAGCCGAGGACAAAAAAAACACAATGAGCAGTTCTTC. Its translation: CATSRGQKKHNEQFF. This chain joins TRBV15 and TRBJ2-1, with D possibly being TRBD1 (5 bases). Looked up from germline, CDR1 is LNHNV and CDR2 is YYDKDF (reference sequence). The V end lost 5 bases, the J end lost 5 bases, and 16 bases lay between the germline ends. CDR3 length: 15 amino acids.

This clonotype was counted ten times or more. V and J are TRBV11-3 and TRBJ2-1; a possible D gene is TRBD2 (6 bases). V lost 1 base to trimming and J lost 8 bases, with 12 bases between them. Germline assignment: CDR1 SGHNT and CDR2 YENEEA. This CDR3 comprises 14 residues. CDR3 sequence reads: CASSLGPGTHEQFF. CDR3 bases: TGTGCCAGCAGCTTAGGCCCAGGGACTCATGAGCAGTTCTTC. The entire variable domain, with the rest obtained from reference TRBV11-3 and TRBJ2-1, is as follows: EAGVVQSPRYKIIEKKQPVAFWCNPISGHNTLYWYLQNLGQGPELLIRYENEEAVDDSQLPKDRFSAERLKGVDSTLKIQPAELGDSAVYLCASSLGPGTHEQFFGPGTRLTVL.

The sample holds many counts of this clonotype. This chain links TRBV2 with TRBJ2-3; 12 positions match TRBD2. Germline CDR1 SNHLY, CDR2 FYNNEI. V lost 6 bases to trimming and J lost 1 base; unmatched junction nucleotides: 8. This CDR3 has 17 residues. The CDR3 DNA sequence: TGTGCCAGCAGCCCCGGTCTAGCGGGGGGGCGCACAGATACGCAGTATTTT. Translated, it gives CASSPGLAGGRTDTQYF.

In its sample, this clonotype was seen once. The chain employs TRBV7-9 and TRBJ1-1; 7 nucleotides agree with TRBD1. The CDR3 length is 16 residues. With 5 bases clipped from V and 1 base from J, the junction kept 10 bases outside the gene matches. The V gene's germline CDR1 is SEHNR and CDR2 FQNEAQ (reference sequence). The CDR3 protein is CASSQGSGGGNTEAFF. The CDR3, as DNA: TGTGCCAGCAGCCAGGGGTCAGGGGGGGGGAACACTGAAGCTTTCTTT. Variable domain in full (rest from reference TRBV7-9 and TRBJ1-1): DTGVSQNPRHKITKRGQNVTFRCDPISEHNRLYWYRQTLGQGPEFLTYFQNEAQLEKSRLLSDRFSAERPKGSFSTLEIQRTEQGDSAMYLCASSQGSGGGNTEAFFGQGTRLTVV.

This clonotype occurred a few times. The chain combines TRBV10-2 with TRBJ1-2; 7 bases agree with TRBD1. The V segment lost 8 bases and the J segment 6 bases; nucleotides outside the gene matches: 12. The CDR3 totals 14 residues. The germline V gene has CDR1 WSHSY and CDR2 SAAADI. CDR3: CASLSDREINGYTF. The CDR3 DNA reads TGCGCCAGCCTAAGCGACAGGGAGATTAATGGCTACACCTTC.

The rearrangement links TRBV20-1 to TRBJ2-1, with D maybe TRBD2 (6 bases). The germline gives CDR1 DFQATT, CDR2 SNEGSKA (reference sequence). The CDR3 runs 16 residues. V was cut by 0 bases and J by 0 bases, with 12 bases left in between. The CDR3 sequence: CSARDLTSPSYNEQFF. Here the CDR3 DNA reads TGCAGTGCTAGAGATTTAACTAGCCCCTCCTACAATGAGCAGTTCTTC.

This clonotype was detected a few times. The chain carries TRBV30 and TRBJ2-7, with TRBD1 as a possible D gene (6 bases). V lost 0 bases and J lost 2, with 11 bases in between. Germline-derived CDR1 and CDR2 are GTSNPN and SVGIG (reference sequence). The CDR3 contains 14 residues. The CDR3 loop reads CAWSVLTGTYEQYF. CDR3 bases: TGTGCCTGGAGTGTACTGACAGGAACCTACGAGCAGTACTTC.

This clonotype was seen at least ten times. This rearrangement joins TRBV6-1 to TRBJ1-5; no clear D gene. The CDR3 length is 18 residues. Trimming left V 2 bases short and J 0 bases short, with 17 bases between. Germline V lookup: CDR1 MNHNS, CDR2 SASEGT. This chain's CDR3 is CASSEMVGGIHSNQPQHF. The CDR3 DNA follows: TGTGCCAGCAGTGAAATGGTTGGCGGCATTCATAGCAATCAGCCCCAGCATTTT.

The sample holds many counts of this clonotype. V is TRBV6-6 and J is TRBJ2-7; D gene uncertain. The germline V gene encodes CDR1 MNHNY and CDR2 SVGAGI (reference sequence). V shed 0 bases and J shed 0 bases, with 18 bases lying between them. This CDR3 region has 18 residues. As DNA, the CDR3 is TGTGCCAGCAGTTACTCGGGTCTCGGCAGCCGCTTCTCCTACGAGCAGTACTTC. Translation gives CASSYSGLGSRFSYEQYF.

This clonotype was observed many times. The chain carries TRBV6-1 and TRBJ2-5; TRBD1 matches at 8 bases. Unmatched junction bases numbered 10, after V lost 5 bases and J lost 5 bases. This CDR3 contains 15 residues. CDR1 and CDR2 from the germline V gene are MNHNS and SASEGT. The CDR3 loop reads CASSPSGGGQETQYF. Here the CDR3 DNA reads TGTGCCAGCAGTCCTTCAGGGGGCGGGCAGGAGACCCAGTACTTC.